The T cell receptor (beta chain) under discussion was sequenced for a study of OX40 agonist ivuxolimab in advanced cancers. Study details: Dosing consisted of intravenous ivuxolimab at 0.01 to 10 mg/kg every 2 weeks. Mean age 60 years, range about 20 to 85; 82.7% male.

General study findings and limits: Expanded clones were, on average, more numerous among CD8+ T cells than CD4+. Circulating CD4+ and CD8+ T cells showed clonal expansion by week 6 at 0.1 to 3.0 mg/kg.

Worth noting for this clone: Its antigen remains unidentified.

The germline V gene encodes CDR1 GTSNPN and CDR2 SVGIG (reference sequence). The CDR3 consists of 13 residues. Trimming stripped 2 bases from V and 1 base from J, with 8 bases between. TCRdb keeps only in-frame clones here, not all; method: immunoSEQ multiplex PCR. This table holds about 53,000 clones, 88% found once. This chain connects TRBV30 to TRBJ1-1; D is undetermined. This TCR derives from an adult with an advanced solid tumor such as melanoma, head and neck, liver or kidney cancer. Source: CD4+ or CD8+ T cells sorted from blood, taken in a trial of the OX40 agonist ivuxolimab. The CDR3 coding sequence is TGTGCCTGGAGTTTTACGGGGAACACTGAAGCTTTCTTT. Its protein product is CAWSFTGNTEAFF. Together with reference TRBV30 and TRBJ1-1, the CDR3 gives the full variable domain: SQTIHQWPATLVQPVGSPLSLECTVEGTSNPNLYWYRQAAGRGLQLLFYSVGIGQISSEVPQNLSASRPQDRQFILSSKKLLLSDSGFYLCAWSFTGNTEAFFGQGTRLTVV.